Below, one T cell receptor beta chain is given with its context. The clone's antigen remains unknown. Within one base of it there is no much larger clone, and no base qualities were kept. The data stem from a study of T cells in Graves' hyperthyroidism and ophthalmopathy (dated by TCRdb to the late 2010s). For the study in its entirety: Peripheral blood was sampled at the time of initial diagnosis, prior to any treatment. A discovery cohort of fewer than 110 patients, roughly 40 with Graves' ophthalmopathy and over 55 with stable Graves' hyperthyroidism, was used to find distinguishing TCR V-J signatures. Whether ophthalmopathy could be predicted prospectively was tested in an independent validation cohort made up of 18 to 20 hyperthyroidism patients plus 17 patients who later progressed to ophthalmopathy. The approximately 100 discovery patients were randomly split 7:3 into training and test sets. In addition, the study compared T-cell repertoires in thyroid tissue and in blood from six Graves' hyperthyroidism patients. After blood sampling, hyperthyroidism patients were treated with methimazole at a starting dose of 30 mg daily, and ophthalmopathy patients were treated with high-dose intravenous methylprednisolone. The paper reports TCR Vbeta CDR3 sequencing of some 140 peripheral blood samples: approximately 41 ophthalmopathy, fewer than 85 hyperthyroidism and roughly 17 progressor patients. What the research found in general, with its limitations: Sample size was not statistically predetermined, and blinding of investigators to group allocation was not performed. Most expanded thyroid clonotypes (frequency above 0.001) were also detected in blood, suggesting blood repertoires may reflect thyroid immune responses. In validation, the model predicted progression to ophthalmopathy with approximately 70% sensitivity and about 72% specificity, a median of 6.5 months before onset. A model built on a 13 V-J signature distinguished ophthalmopathy from stable hyperthyroidism, reaching over 85% sensitivity and about 81% specificity in cross-validation and 80%/75% in testing.

Amplification of TCR beta CDR3 regions was carried out from RNA transcripts. The first round of RT-PCR for the TCR CDR3 was performed with the HTBI primer set and the Qiagen OneStep RT-PCR kit. The libraries were constructed in a second round of multiplex PCR and then size-selected and purified. Paired-end sequencing of the libraries was performed with 100 bp reads on an Illumina HiSeq2000. Per the authors' processing: SOAPnuke was used to process the raw data, throwing out any read that contained adapters or uncalled bases, had a mean Phred below 15, or lacked an exact constant-primer or identifier match. High-quality paired reads were merged with COPE v1.2.5, and unique nucleotide sequences were defined as clonotypes. Clonotypes were aligned to IMGT TRBV, TRBD and TRBJ reference segments using MiTCR v1.1. The analysis was restricted to V-J combinations with a frequency above 0.0001, which together covered just over 99% of the repertoires. The TCS score was defined as F50 (clonal expansion) divided by E x V (chaos), with BLOSUM62-based TCRdist calculated between CDR3 peptides within each V-J. Welch's t-statistics and random forest reduced fewer than 550 V-J features to roughly 13, which were used in a naive Bayes classifier (R e1071). TCRdb itself trimmed the public reads at Q25 with fastp, ran MiXCR and retained productive beta chains. Rows are unified per CDR3 protein, each entry keeping the most common DNA and genes. The V and J calls shown here were made by TCRdb, not taken from the authors' results. The sample has 450,000 to 500,000 distinct CDR3 sequences on record, 22% of them singletons. Clones ranked in the top ten supply 45% to 50% of the sample.

Based on the germline V gene, the CDR1 and CDR2 sequences are WSHSY and SAAADI. Compared with germline, V lacks 4 bases and J lacks 0 bases; bases without a gene match: 3. The CDR3 measures 15 amino acids from cysteine to phenylalanine. CDR3 DNA only is kept here, 45 bases in frame from base 1. Moderately to severely active disease, a Clinical Activity Score of at least 3, a NOSPECS grade of at least 4, and a duration under 3 months were present in ophthalmopathy patients. Exclusion was applied to patients with uncontrolled infections, other autoimmune diseases, pregnancy or lactation. Diagnoses were established on the basis of clinical symptoms, serum thyroxine and TRAb, thyroid ultrasound, and orbital computed tomography. Ficoll-Paque density gradient centrifugation was used to isolate PBMCs from around 10 ml of fresh peripheral blood. Trizol reagent was used to extract total RNA, and RNA quality was then checked on an Agilent 2100 Bioanalyzer.

Sequenced sample: blood. This receptor chain uses TRBV10-2 and TRBJ2-3; 8 central bases correspond to TRBD1. The TCR was taken from a woman aged 70 to 79 with Graves' ophthalmopathy. The CDR3 protein: CASSATGVSTDTQYF. The DNA is TGCGCCAGCAGTGCGACAGGGGTTAGCACAGATACGCAGTATTTT.